This TCR beta chain emerged from a study of T-cell memory formation after mild COVID-19. Study-level information: There were largely donor-specific TCR clusters.

Employing constant-segment primers, 5'RACE generated TCR alpha and TCR beta cDNA libraries bearing sample barcodes and UMIs. In TCRdb, the 5' RACE reads were re-called with MiXCR into one record per CDR3 protein. This sample has about 190,000 distinct CDR3 sequences, with about a sixth found just once. CDR1 and CDR2 (germline): DFQATT, SNEGSKA (reference sequence). This CDR3 has 15 residues. Trimming cost V 6 bases and J 9 bases, with 24 bases left between them. Study conclusions and caveats: Contracting clones from day 15 to 85 showed balanced CD4/CD8; later expanders favored CD4+. The second-wave clones peaking on day 37 were not confirmed as SARS-CoV-2-specific.

Turning to this clonotype: Its antigen is not identified.

The chain combines TRBV20-1 with TRBJ2-1, with D perhaps TRBD2 (7 bases). Sequenced sample: PBMCs or a T cell subset sorted from them (not recorded which). The sequence was obtained from an adult woman who had mild COVID-19 (a few samples of this study predate the infection). Cell type and time point are not known. Written as DNA, the CDR3 is TGCAGTGCCAGGGAAGTTTCCCAGGGGAGGGTTGAGCAGTTCTTC. Encoded protein: CSAREVSQGRVEQFF.